This record covers a single T cell receptor beta chain. This record belongs to a study of blood T cell repertoires in COVID-19. Looking at the study overall: The origin of the acute and convalescent COVID-19 samples was the United States, Italy and Spain. PBMCs, B-cell-depleted T cells, or T cells provided the cDNA or gDNA that made up the material.

TCRdb's table, derived via immunoSEQ multiplex PCR, lists solely in-frame clones and lacks some. This repertoire shows 250,000 to 300,000 clones, roughly 89% found once; its top ten account for about 4.6%. Sequenced: peripheral blood. This receptor was obtained from a woman in her 40s who had recovered from COVID-19.

The CDR3 DNA sequence: TGCGCCAGCAGTCAAGTCGACAGCTACAATGAGCAGTTCTTC. Its translation: CASSQVDSYNEQFF. This chain links TRBV23-1 with TRBJ2-1, with a possible D match to TRBD1 (5 bases). TRBV23-1 is annotated as an ORF whose role is uncertain. There are 14 residues in the CDR3. Trimming pared 2 bases from V and 3 bases from J, leaving 8 bases between.